The 30 T cell receptor beta chains below come from one sample, sequenced in a study of blood T cell repertoires in COVID-19. TCRdb's copy holds only in-frame clones and misses some; the assay was immunoSEQ multiplex PCR. The sample lists under 300,000 clones, about nine tenths occurring once. Sequencing was performed on peripheral blood. The receptors stem from a man in his 60s with acute or convalescent COVID-19.

This clone was counted once. CDR3 DNA sequence: TGTGCCACGAAGGGGGCAGGGGAGAATCGTCAGCCCCAGCATTTT. This encodes CATKGAGENRQPQHF. This chain uses TRBV19 with TRBJ1-5, with 7 bases lining up with TRBD1. Trimming cost V 10 bases and J 6 bases; bases outside gene matches: 15. Looked up from germline, CDR1 is LNHDA and CDR2 is SQIVND (reference sequence). The CDR3 contains 15 residues.

Details on this clone: One junction end disagrees with the germline gene, perhaps due to a read error. The CDR3, as DNA: TGTGCCTGGAGTGTAGGAGGGGGCAAGCAGCCCCAGCATTTT. It specifies CAWSVGGGKQPQHF. V and J are TRBV30 and TRBJ1-5; 7 bases agree with TRBD1. Germline V gene lookup returns CDR1 GTSNPN and CDR2 SVGIG (reference sequence). The CDR3 extends over 14 amino acids.

The rearrangement joins TRBV30 to TRBJ2-7, with 12 bases matching TRBD2. The germline V gene encodes CDR1 GTSNPN and CDR2 SVGIG (reference sequence). With 2 bases clipped from V and 2 bases from J, the junction kept 13 bases outside the gene matches. The CDR3 runs 18 residues. The CDR3 sequence: CAWSRRASGRAVTYEQYF. The DNA for the CDR3 is TGTGCCTGGAGTCGTCGGGCTAGCGGGAGGGCTGTAACCTACGAGCAGTACTTC.

This chain uses TRBV19 with TRBJ2-1; 7 bases fit TRBD2. CDR3 size: 15 residues. Unmatched junction bases numbered 4, after V lost 5 bases and J lost 0 bases. CDR1 and CDR2 from the germline V gene are LNHDA and SQIVND (reference sequence). The CDR3 spells CASSPTSPSYNEQFF. Here the CDR3 DNA reads TGTGCCAGTAGTCCGACTAGCCCCTCCTACAATGAGCAGTTCTTC. Variable domain in full (rest from reference TRBV19 and TRBJ2-1): DGGITQSPKYLFRKEGQNVTLSCEQNLNHDAMYWYRQDPGQGLRLIYYSQIVNDFQKGDIAEGYSVSREKKESFPLTVTSAQKNPTAFYLCASSPTSPSYNEQFFGPGTRLTVL.

V gene TRBV21-1 combines with J gene TRBJ2-2; the DNA was not compared with TRBD2, the D call given in the table. TRBV21-1 is reported as a pseudogene. This CDR3 contains 15 residues. DNA of the CDR3: TGTGCCAGCAGCAAAGTTGGGGGGTGGACCGGGGAGCTGTTTTTT. This sequence encodes CASSKVGGWTGELFF.

J is TRBJ1-1 and V is TRBV29-1; possible D gene TRBD1, 5 bases. The CDR3 is made up of 12 amino acids. V was shortened by 4 bases and J by 3 bases, with 9 bases between the two germline ends. Germline CDR1 SQVTM, CDR2 ANQGSEA. The CDR3 reads CSVATAYTEAFF. CDR3 coding DNA: TGCAGCGTTGCGACAGCTTACACTGAAGCTTTCTTT.

The chain recombines TRBV5-1 with TRBJ2-5; 8 bases agree with TRBD2. Germline CDR1 SGHRS, CDR2 YFSETQ. This CDR3 contains 16 residues. The V segment lost 3 bases and the J segment 4 bases; nucleotides outside the gene matches: 11. Written as DNA, the CDR3 is TGCGCCAGCAGCTCCCACCAAGCGGGAGAATCAGAGACCCAGTACTTC. Its protein product is CASSSHQAGESETQYF.

This clone was recorded a few times. This CDR3 is CASSLSGEGNEKLFF. CDR3 sequence (DNA): TGTGCCAGCAGCCTATCAGGGGAGGGGAATGAAAAACTGTTTTTT. The chain combines TRBV3-1 (or the pseudogene TRBV3-2) with TRBJ1-4; possibly TRBD1 for D (6 bases). Trimming left V 4 bases short and J 5 bases short, with 14 bases between. The CDR3 covers 15 residues. Germline-derived CDR1 and CDR2 are LGHDT and YNNKEL (reference sequence).

The gene calls are TRBV6-5 and TRBJ2-2; 7 nucleotides align to TRBD2. The CDR3 spans 15 residues. With 3 bases clipped from V and 5 bases from J, the junction kept 6 bases outside the gene matches. CDR1 is MNHEY and CDR2 is SVGAGI in the germline V gene. This CDR3 is CASSYGRAGTGELFF. The DNA of the CDR3 is TGTGCCAGCAGTTATGGGAGGGCGGGGACCGGGGAGCTGTTTTTT.

This clone was counted only a few times. V usage is TRBV27 and J usage is TRBJ2-1, with TRBD2 identical over 10 bases. The V gene end was trimmed by 9 bases and the J gene end by 2 bases; junction bases not matched to a gene: 4. Germline V lookup: CDR1 MNHEY, CDR2 SMNVEV (reference sequence). The CDR3 totals 14 residues. Written as DNA, the CDR3 is TGTGCCAGTGTAGGGACTAGCGCCTACAATGAGCAGTTCTTC. This encodes CASVGTSAYNEQFF.

V is TRBV27 and J is TRBJ1-1; weak D call: TRBD1 (6 bases). CDR3 size: 16 residues. Looked up from germline, CDR1 is MNHEY and CDR2 is SMNVEV (reference sequence). V was trimmed by 3 bases and J by 1 base, leaving 15 bases between them. The CDR3 reads CASSFGTPRRNTEAFF. CDR3 DNA sequence: TGTGCCAGCAGTTTCGGGACACCCCGTAGGAACACTGAAGCTTTCTTT.

The chain carries TRBV4-1 and TRBJ2-1; D is unresolved. V was shortened by 1 base and J by 3 bases, with 13 bases between the two germline ends. The CDR3 runs to 16 residues. Germline-derived CDR1 and CDR2 are MGHRA and YSYEKL. CDR3 DNA sequence: TGCGCCAGCAGCCAAGTCTACTCTAGTAGCTACAATGAGCAGTTCTTC. Translated, it gives CASSQVYSSSYNEQFF.

The chain carries TRBV28 and TRBJ2-3; the D gene is possibly TRBD2 (5 bases). Looked up from germline, CDR1 is MDHEN and CDR2 is SYDVKM. This CDR3 comprises 18 residues. V gave up 6 bases and J gave up 1 base, with 23 bases separating them. CDR3 nucleotides: TGTGCCAGCAGACTTACTAGAGCCGGCCCGGTGGGCACAGATACGCAGTATTTT. Residues: CASRLTRAGPVGTDTQYF.

The chain links TRBV7-2 to TRBJ2-6, with D possibly being TRBD1 (5 bases). The CDR3 covers 15 residues. V shed 5 bases and J shed 3 bases, with 11 bases lying between them. Looked up from germline, CDR1 is SGHTA and CDR2 is FQGNSA. The CDR3 spells CASSSRAFGANVLTF. Here the CDR3 DNA reads TGTGCCAGCAGCAGCAGGGCTTTTGGGGCCAACGTCCTGACTTTC. The variable domain in full, with the rest retrieved from reference TRBV7-2 and TRBJ2-6, is GAGVSQSPSNKVTEKGKDVELRCDPISGHTALYWYRQSLGQGLEFLIYFQGNSAPDKSGLPSDRFSAERTGGSVSTLTIQRTQQEDSAVYLCASSSRAFGANVLTFGAGSRLTVL.

This chain uses TRBV27 with TRBJ2-1; a weak D match, TRBD1 (5 bases). From germline, CDR1 is MNHEY and CDR2 SMNVEV (reference sequence). The CDR3 runs 14 residues. V lost 4 bases and J lost 2, with 9 bases in between. DNA of the CDR3: TGTGCCAGCAGTTCACAGGTACCCTACAATGAGCAGTTCTTC. It specifies CASSSQVPYNEQFF.

The rearrangement joins TRBV9 to TRBJ1-3; a weak D match, TRBD1 (5 bases). V lost 0 bases and J 4 bases, leaving 8 bases between the germline ends. This CDR3 spans 14 amino acids. CDR1 is SGDLS, CDR2 YYNGEE, per germline. The DNA for the CDR3 is TGTGCCAGCAGCGTAGCGGACACCGGAAACACCATATATTTT. Protein product: CASSVADTGNTIYF. Together with reference TRBV9 and TRBJ1-3, the CDR3 gives the full variable domain: DSGVTQTPKHLITATGQRVTLRCSPRSGDLSVYWYQQSLDQGLQFLIQYYNGEERAKGNILERFSAQQFPDLHSELNLSSLELGDSALYFCASSVADTGNTIYFGEGSWLTVV.

The sample holds a few counts of this clone. This chain links TRBV11-2 with TRBJ1-5; TRBD1 matches at 12 bases. This CDR3 contains 14 residues. CDR1 is SGHAT, CDR2 FQNNGV, per germline. V shed 5 bases, J shed 5 bases, and the junction held 1 base outside the gene matches. The CDR3 DNA is TGTGCCAGCAGCCGGGACAGGGGGCATCAGCCCCAGCATTTT. This sequence encodes CASSRDRGHQPQHF. Supplemented by reference TRBV11-2 and TRBJ1-5, the full variable domain reads EAGVAQSPRYKIIEKRQSVAFWCNPISGHATLYWYQQILGQGPKLLIQFQNNGVVDDSQLPKDRFSAERLKGVDSTLKIQPAKLEDSAVYLCASSRDRGHQPQHFGDGTRLSIL.

The J gene is TRBJ2-1, the V gene TRBV11-2; no definite D call. From germline, CDR1 is SGHAT and CDR2 FQNNGV. The CDR3 covers 14 residues. The V end lost 1 base, the J end lost 6 bases, and 10 bases lay between the germline ends. The CDR3 loop is CASSLVSRTNEQFF. In DNA, the CDR3 is TGTGCCAGCAGCTTAGTGTCCAGAACCAATGAGCAGTTCTTC.

This sequence joins TRBV11-1 and TRBJ1-1; D call uncertain. Germline V gives CDR1 SGHAT, CDR2 FQDESV (reference sequence). The V end was cut by 2 bases, the J end by 1 base, with 5 bases between. The CDR3 is made up of 13 amino acids. Here the CDR3 DNA reads TGTGCCAGCAGCTTAAAGCCGAACACTGAAGCTTTCTTT. Its protein is CASSLKPNTEAFF.

V usage is TRBV6-5 and J usage is TRBJ1-2; a weak D match, TRBD1 (6 bases). The CDR3 spans 12 residues. With 5 bases removed from V and 7 bases from J, the gap between germline ends came to 11 bases. The V gene's germline CDR1 is MNHEY and CDR2 SVGAGI. For the CDR3, the DNA is TGTGCCAGCAGTAGGACGACAGGTGGCTACACCTTC. Translated: CASSRTTGGYTF.

CDR3 bases: TGTGCCAGCAGCTTAGCTGTTTATAATTCACCCCTCCACTTT. Protein sequence: CASSLAVYNSPLHF. V is TRBV11-3 and J is TRBJ1-6; D is undetermined. Germline CDR1 is SGHNT and CDR2 is YENEEA. The CDR3 spans 14 residues. The V gene lost 1 base and the J gene lost 4 bases, with 5 bases spanning the gap.

V usage is TRBV10-3 and J usage is TRBJ2-7, with TRBD1 identical over 9 bases. V shed 10 bases, J shed 0 bases, and the junction held 7 bases outside the gene matches. The germline gives CDR1 ENHRY, CDR2 SYGVKD. This CDR3 is built from 14 residues. CDR3 loop: CATTPGQGSYEQYF. CDR3 DNA: TGTGCCACCACACCGGGACAGGGCTCCTACGAGCAGTACTTC.

This clone has ten or more counts. The chain carries TRBV4-3 and TRBJ2-3; D perhaps matches TRBD2 (6 bases). The germline V gene encodes CDR1 LGHNA and CDR2 YSLEER. V was clipped by 4 bases and J by 0 bases, with 14 bases between them. The CDR3 has 16 residues. CDR3 nucleotides: TGCGCCAGCAGCCCCGGGGCGGGAACTAGCACAGATACGCAGTATTTT. Protein sequence: CASSPGAGTSTDTQYF.

The J gene is TRBJ1-1, the V gene TRBV18; D not certain. The CDR3 covers 16 residues. The V end lost 6 bases, the J end lost 1 base, and 18 bases lay between the germline ends. Germline V gives CDR1 KGHSH, CDR2 LQKENI. This chain's CDR3 is CASSLQGGQSNTEAFF. The CDR3 DNA is TGTGCCAGCTCCCTACAAGGCGGGCAGTCGAACACTGAAGCTTTCTTT.

The J gene is TRBJ2-1, the V gene TRBV7-9; TRBD2 matches 10 bases. Per germline, CDR1 SEHNR and CDR2 FQNEAQ (reference sequence). V trimming: 5 bases; J trimming: 6 bases; junction bases outside the gene matches: 13. The CDR3 contains 17 residues. CDR3 nucleotide sequence: TGTGCCAGCAGCCCTGATTTAGCGGGAGGTAGGGTCAATGAGCAGTTCTTC. It yields the protein CASSPDLAGGRVNEQFF.

This rearrangement joins TRBV24-1 to TRBJ1-2; D unresolved. Looked up from germline, CDR1 is KGHDR and CDR2 is SFDVKD. V was pared by 6 bases and J by 2 bases, with 9 bases between. This CDR3 has 13 residues. CDR3 nucleotide sequence: TGTGCCACCAGTAGAGTAGAAAACTATGGCTACACCTTC. It encodes CATSRVENYGYTF.

This chain joins TRBV24-1 and TRBJ2-2, with 7 bases lining up with TRBD2. The V gene end was trimmed by 10 bases and the J gene end by 6 bases; junction bases not matched to a gene: 7. Per germline, CDR1 KGHDR and CDR2 SFDVKD. The CDR3 contains 13 residues. CDR3 amino acids: CATGGRLAGELFF. CDR3 DNA: TGTGCCACGGGGGGGAGACTTGCCGGGGAGCTGTTTTTT.

J is TRBJ2-7 and V is TRBV12-3 or TRBV12-4; TRBD2 matches 12 bases. This CDR3 is 12 amino acids long. V gave up 8 bases and J gave up 7 bases; unmatched junction bases: 3. DNA for the CDR3: TGTGCCAGCGAGGGACTAGCGGGTGAGCAGTACTTC. It encodes CASEGLAGEQYF.

The chain uses TRBV7-9 and TRBJ2-2; 7 nucleotides match TRBD1. The V and J ends lost 5 bases and 7 bases, in that order; junction bases with no gene match: 13. The CDR3 covers 16 residues. Germline V CDR1 and CDR2: SEHNR, FQNEAQ (reference sequence). The CDR3 sequence: CASSPRGLMESGELFF. In nucleotides, the CDR3 is TGTGCCAGCAGCCCAAGGGGGCTGATGGAGAGCGGGGAGCTGTTTTTT.

V gene TRBV29-1 combines with J gene TRBJ1-2; a weak D match, TRBD1 (5 bases). From germline, CDR1 is SQVTM and CDR2 ANQGSEA. Trimming stripped 1 base from V and 0 bases from J, with 9 bases between. CDR3 length equals 14 residues. The CDR3 loop is CSVEGWDSNYGYTF. The CDR3 DNA follows: TGCAGCGTTGAAGGGTGGGACTCTAACTATGGCTACACCTTC.